This TCR beta chain was sequenced during a study of blood T cell repertoires in COVID-19. CDR3 size: 13 residues. The germline CDR1 and CDR2 sequences are SGDLS and YYNGEE. Trimming shortened V by 7 bases and J by 8 bases, and 18 bases separated the two germline ends. The data were produced by immunoSEQ multiplex PCR, yet TCRdb's version contains in-frame clones alone and is incomplete. Of about 220,000 clones in the sample, around 80% were seen once. The chain employs TRBV9 and TRBJ1-2, with D unresolved. The sequencing sample was made of peripheral blood. This sequence was found in a human donor in a cohort sampled during active COVID-19. CDR3 nucleotide sequence: TGTGCCAGCTTGATTGGTACAGCCAGAGGCTACACCTTC. Protein: CASLIGTARGYTF.